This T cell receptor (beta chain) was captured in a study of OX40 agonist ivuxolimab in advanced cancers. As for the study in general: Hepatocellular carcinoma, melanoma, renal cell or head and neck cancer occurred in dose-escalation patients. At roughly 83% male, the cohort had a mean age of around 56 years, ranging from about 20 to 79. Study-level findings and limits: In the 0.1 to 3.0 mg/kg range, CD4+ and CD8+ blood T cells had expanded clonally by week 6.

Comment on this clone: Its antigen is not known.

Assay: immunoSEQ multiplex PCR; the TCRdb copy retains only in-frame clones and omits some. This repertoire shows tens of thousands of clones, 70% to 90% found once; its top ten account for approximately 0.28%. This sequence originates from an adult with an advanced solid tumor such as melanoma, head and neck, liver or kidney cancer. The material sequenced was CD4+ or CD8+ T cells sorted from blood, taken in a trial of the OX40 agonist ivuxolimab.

CDR3 DNA sequence: TGTGCCTGGAGGCATATTAAGGGAGGGTACTACGAGCAGTACTTC. This codes for CAWRHIKGGYYEQYF. The chain carries TRBV30 and TRBJ2-7, with 7 bases identical to TRBD2. The trim removed 3 bases at V and 3 bases at J, leaving 11 bases unmatched. Germline loops: CDR1 GTSNPN, CDR2 SVGIG (reference sequence). The CDR3 length is 15 residues.